Below are 29 T cell receptor beta chains sequenced from a single sample in a study of regulatory T cells in long-lasting Graves disease. The time point here: newly diagnosed GD, antithyroid drugs for less than 3 months. From RNA extracted from PBMCs, the TCR library was made. Arm-PCR with iRepertoire HTBI primers amplified the CDR3 regions for these TCR beta libraries. TCRdb reprocessed the multiplex PCR reads with MiXCR, giving one entry per CDR3 protein. The table has approximately 300,000 distinct CDR3 sequences, approximately 20% seen once; the top ten hold around 36%. The sample in question was peripheral blood mononuclear cells (PBMCs), obtained at new diagnosis, from a patient treated with antithyroid drugs. All receptors derive from a female donor with Graves disease.

At least ten counts were recorded for this clonotype. V and J are TRBV6-1 and TRBJ2-1; 7 positions match TRBD1. J lost 5 bases, V lost 4 bases, and 5 bases had no gene match. The germline V gene encodes CDR1 MNHNS and CDR2 SASEGT. This CDR3 is built from 14 residues. The CDR3 is CASSALDRDNEQFF. As DNA, the CDR3 is TGTGCCAGCAGTGCCCTTGACAGGGACAATGAGCAGTTCTTC.

There are many counts of this clonotype. The chain uses TRBV6-1 and TRBJ1-3, with D perhaps matching TRBD1 (6 bases). CDR1 is MNHNS and CDR2 is SASEGT in the germline V gene. The CDR3 loop spans 19 amino acids. V lost 6 bases, J lost 1 base, and 25 bases lay in between. The CDR3 reads CASREYRAGGTRSGNTIYF. The CDR3 DNA is TGTGCCAGCAGGGAATACAGGGCAGGAGGGACGAGGTCTGGAAACACCATATATTTT.

This clonotype was recorded at least ten times. The chain carries TRBV12-3 or TRBV12-4 and TRBJ2-3; D gene ambiguous. This CDR3 is built from 13 residues. Trimming shortened V by 4 bases and J by 5 bases, and 10 bases separated the two germline ends. Here the CDR3 reads CASSSRGRDTQYF. In DNA form, the CDR3 reads TGTGCCAGCAGTTCCCGCGGTAGAGATACGCAGTATTTT.

This clonotype has at least ten counts. The rearrangement joins TRBV7-6 to TRBJ1-3; D is unresolved. The CDR3 has 18 amino acids. The V and J ends lost 2 bases and 0 bases respectively, with 17 bases between them. Germline V CDR1 and CDR2: SGHVS, FNYEAQ. The DNA of the CDR3 is TGTGCCAGCAGCTTAAAGGTGTTATCGGCGAGCTCTGGAAACACCATATATTTT. As protein: CASSLKVLSASSGNTIYF.

The genes are TRBV2 and TRBJ1-6, with 7 bases that match TRBD1. CDR3 size: 15 residues. Trimming removed 4 bases from V and 8 bases from J; junction bases left unmatched: 8. Germline lookup yields CDR1 SNHLY and CDR2 FYNNEI. The CDR3 loop is CASSGGDSQYSPLHF. In nucleotides, the CDR3 is TGTGCCAGCAGTGGGGGGGACAGCCAATATTCACCCCTCCACTTT.

This clonotype has a count of ten or more. CDR3 bases: TGTGCCAGCAGCACTTCCTCAGGGGGGTACAATGAGCAGTTCTTC. Residues: CASSTSSGGYNEQFF. The rearrangement links TRBV28 to TRBJ2-1; maybe TRBD1 (7 bases). Germline loops: CDR1 MDHEN, CDR2 SYDVKM. This CDR3 comprises 15 residues. V was cut by 6 bases and J by 4 bases, with 16 bases left in between.

This clonotype has at least ten counts. V usage is TRBV18 and J usage is TRBJ2-7; 9 bases are shared with TRBD2. The CDR3 runs 12 residues. V was clipped by 9 bases and J by 5 bases; unmatched bases: 5. CDR1 and CDR2 (germline): KGHSH, LQKENI. CDR3 sequence: CASSGSRDEQYF. DNA of the CDR3: TGTGCCAGTAGCGGGAGTCGAGACGAGCAGTACTTC.

This clonotype was found many times. The J gene is TRBJ1-4, the V gene TRBV12-3 or TRBV12-4, with D unresolved. This CDR3 spans 14 amino acids. V shed 5 bases and J shed 0 bases, with 7 bases lying between them. The CDR3 spells CASSGFSTNEKLFF. The CDR3 region has the DNA TGTGCCAGCAGTGGGTTTTCAACTAATGAAAAACTGTTTTTT.

Ten or more counts support this clonotype. J is TRBJ2-5 and V is TRBV5-6; either TRBD1 or TRBD2 may fit D (6 bases each). CDR3 length equals 15 residues. The germline V gene encodes CDR1 SGHDT and CDR2 YYEEEE. V lost 4 bases and J lost 5, with 18 bases in between. The CDR3 spells CASSPVWGALETQYF. Written as DNA, the CDR3 is TGTGCCAGCAGCCCCGTTTGGGGGGCGCTGGAGACCCAGTACTTC.

There are many counts of this clonotype. V gene TRBV14 combines with J gene TRBJ2-7; 11 bases map to TRBD2. The CDR3 is made up of 14 amino acids. In germline, CDR1 is SGHDN, CDR2 FVKESK. V was clipped by 0 bases and J by 6 bases; unmatched bases: 1. The CDR3 DNA is TGTGCCAGCAGCCAAGAACTAGCGGGAGTCGAGCAGTACTTC. Translated, it gives CASSQELAGVEQYF.

The rearrangement uses TRBV25-1 and TRBJ1-4; D unresolved. The CDR3 consists of 16 residues. CDR1 MGHDK and CDR2 SYGVNS come from the germline V gene. With 5 bases removed from V and 2 bases from J, the gap between germline ends came to 15 bases. CDR3 sequence reads: CASSPILDTTNEKLFF. Written as DNA, the CDR3 is TGTGCCAGCAGTCCCATTCTGGATACGACTAATGAAAAACTGTTTTTT. Complete variable domain (other parts from reference TRBV25-1 and TRBJ1-4): EADIYQTPRYLVIGTGKKITLECSQTMGHDKMYWYQQDPGMELHLIHYSYGVNSTEKGDLSSESTVSRIRTEHFPLTLESARPSHTSQYLCASSPILDTTNEKLFFGSGTQLSVL.

With regard to this clonotype: This may stem from a read error, because a much larger clone lies one nucleotide away. This chain uses TRBV27 with TRBJ1-2, with 7 positions matching TRBD1. CDR1 is MNHEY and CDR2 is SMNVEV in the germline V gene (reference sequence). The CDR3 loop spans 12 amino acids. CDR3 loop: CAGSPTGSGYTF. DNA for the CDR3: TGTGCCGGCAGTCCGACAGGGTCTGGCTACACCTTC.

This clonotype occurred many times. The chain carries TRBV6-5 and TRBJ2-7; D is ambiguous. Trimming took off 0 bases at V and 0 bases at J, with 18 bases between the two ends. This CDR3 has 18 residues. Looked up from germline, CDR1 is MNHEY and CDR2 is SVGAGI. CDR3 DNA: TGTGCCAGCAGTTACTCGGCCCCCCACATCGCCGGCTCCTACGAGCAGTACTTC. It encodes CASSYSAPHIAGSYEQYF.

This clonotype was seen ten or more times. The V gene is TRBV13, the J gene TRBJ2-7, with D possibly matching TRBD2 (6 bases). The CDR3 length is 15 residues. Deletions cut 5 bases from V and 7 bases from J, with 21 bases between. From germline, CDR1 is PRHDT and CDR2 FYEKMQ (reference sequence). The CDR3 reads CASSPRDFRPGEQYF. The CDR3 coding sequence is TGTGCCAGCAGCCCGCGGGACTTCCGCCCGGGTGAGCAGTACTTC.

The V call is TRBV28, the J call TRBJ2-7, with TRBD1 identical over 10 bases. The CDR3 has 16 amino acids. Looked up from germline, CDR1 is MDHEN and CDR2 is SYDVKM. J was trimmed by 5 bases and V by 4 bases; bases with no gene match: 11. The CDR3 nucleotides read TGTGCCAGCAGTTCCATTCCTGGGACAGGGGTCCACGAGCAGTACTTC. Amino acid sequence: CASSSIPGTGVHEQYF.

This clonotype was seen repeatedly, ten times or more. The gene calls are TRBV20-1 and TRBJ2-7; 10 bases agree with TRBD2. Germline loops: CDR1 DFQATT, CDR2 SNEGSKA (reference sequence). J lost 4 bases, V lost 5 bases, and 5 bases had no gene match. The CDR3 loop spans 13 amino acids. CDR3 protein: CSALGSGGYEQYF. CDR3 DNA sequence: TGCAGTGCTTTAGGTAGCGGGGGGTACGAGCAGTACTTC.

This clonotype was counted ten times or more. The rearrangement joins TRBV5-1 to TRBJ1-4; no firm D call. Trimming cost V 0 bases and J 8 bases, with 8 bases left between them. Germline CDR1 reads SGHRS; CDR2 reads YFSETQ. The CDR3 is made up of 13 amino acids. The CDR3 reads CASSLGRAEKLFF. In DNA form, the CDR3 reads TGCGCCAGCAGCTTGGGCAGAGCCGAAAAACTGTTTTTT.

The gene calls are TRBV12-3 or TRBV12-4 and TRBJ1-1, with 7 bases aligning to TRBD1. J lost 0 bases, V lost 6 bases, and 4 bases had no gene match. The CDR3 covers 14 residues. Written as DNA, the CDR3 is TGTGCCAGCAGCATAACAGGGGTGAACACTGAAGCTTTCTTT. This encodes CASSITGVNTEAFF.

This clonotype was counted many times. The chain employs TRBV2 and TRBJ2-7, with TRBD2 as a possible D gene (5 bases). V dropped 4 bases and J dropped 5 bases, with 15 bases sitting between them. The germline V gene has CDR1 SNHLY and CDR2 FYNNEI. The CDR3 contains 14 residues. The CDR3 DNA follows: TGTGCCAGCAGTGCGGAGAACCTCGGGAACGAGCAGTACTTC. Translation: CASSAENLGNEQYF.

This clonotype came up many times. The chain links TRBV28 to TRBJ2-7, with D possibly being TRBD2 (5 bases). V shed 10 bases and J shed 1 base, with 14 bases lying between them. The CDR3 consists of 13 residues. CDR1 and CDR2 from the germline V gene are MDHEN and SYDVKM. In nucleotides, the CDR3 is TGTGCCACCTCCGAGGGCGATTCCTACGAGCAGTACTTC. It is translated as CATSEGDSYEQYF. Full variable domain (outside the CDR3, taken from reference TRBV28 and TRBJ2-7): DVKVTQSSRYLVKRTGEKVFLECVQDMDHENMFWYRQDPGLGLRLIYFSYDVKMKEKGDIPEGYSVSREKKERFSLILESASTNQTSMYLCATSEGDSYEQYFGPGTRLTVT.

This clonotype was observed at least ten times. The chain joins TRBV28 to TRBJ2-7, with D possibly being TRBD1 or TRBD2 (5 bases each). The CDR3 runs 14 residues. Germline-derived CDR1 and CDR2 are MDHEN and SYDVKM. V was trimmed by 6 bases and J by 2 bases, leaving 14 bases between them. The CDR3 is CASRTRDGTYEQYF. In DNA, the CDR3 is TGTGCCAGCAGAACTAGGGACGGGACCTACGAGCAGTACTTC. Filled out from reference TRBV28 and TRBJ2-7, the complete variable domain reads DVKVTQSSRYLVKRTGEKVFLECVQDMDHENMFWYRQDPGLGLRLIYFSYDVKMKEKGDIPEGYSVSREKKERFSLILESASTNQTSMYLCASRTRDGTYEQYFGPGTRLTVT.

The CDR3 sequence is CASSEGQGFENTIYF. DNA for the CDR3: TGTGCCAGCAGCGAGGGACAGGGGTTTGAAAACACCATATATTTT. The rearrangement links TRBV7-9 to TRBJ1-3; 10 nucleotides align to TRBD1. V shed 5 bases and J 6 bases; nucleotides not matched to a gene: 7. The CDR3 sequence is 15 residues long. The V gene's germline CDR1 is SEHNR and CDR2 FQNEAQ (reference sequence).

The table lists this clonotype with many counts. The chain joins TRBV7-8 to TRBJ1-3; D unresolved. CDR3 length equals 20 residues. Trimming cost V 2 bases and J 0 bases, with 23 bases left between them. Germline lookup yields CDR1 SGHVS and CDR2 FQNEAQ. The DNA for the CDR3 is TGTGCCAGCAGCTTACCCTTCCCGCTTACTTGGCCGAGCTCTGGAAACACCATATATTTT. As protein: CASSLPFPLTWPSSGNTIYF.

This clonotype has just a few counts. The chain employs TRBV12-3 or TRBV12-4 and TRBJ1-5; weak D call: TRBD1 (6 bases). Trimming pared 7 bases from V and 13 bases from J, leaving 23 bases between. CDR3 length: 14 amino acids. For the CDR3, the DNA is TGTGCCAGCACCCCTTCGGGGGGCGCGGGACCACAGCATTTT. This codes for CASTPSGGAGPQHF.

This clonotype was recorded many times. Its ends do not fully match the called genes, so a read error is possible. V and J are TRBV28 and TRBJ2-1; unclear D gene. CDR3 length: 14 residues. Germline loops: CDR1 MDHEN, CDR2 SYDVKM. CDR3 protein: CAGSSRGSNNEQFF. For the CDR3, the DNA is TGTGCCGGCAGTTCTCGAGGATCCAACAATGAGCAGTTCTTC. Combining the CDR3 with reference TRBV28 and TRBJ2-1 gives the whole variable domain DVKVTQSSRYLVKRTGEKVFLECVQDMDHENMFWYRQDPGLGLRLIYFSYDVKMKEKGDIPEGYSVSREKKERFSLILESASTNQTSMYLCAGSSRGSNNEQFFGPGTRLTVL.

Points on this clonotype: This sequence is one base from a far larger clone and is likely a read error. The chain uses TRBV27 and TRBJ1-4; 12 nucleotides align to TRBD1. There are 15 residues in the CDR3. V lost 5 bases to trimming and J lost 8 bases; unmatched junction nucleotides: 6. Germline CDR1 is MNHEY and CDR2 is SMNVEV (reference sequence). The DNA for the CDR3 is TGTGCCAGCAGTCCCCCGGGACAGGGGGCGGAAAAACTGTTTTTT. Translating gives CASSPPGQGAEKLFF.

The chain combines TRBV20-1 with TRBJ1-2; D not certain. Germline-derived CDR1 and CDR2 are DFQATT and SNEGSKA (reference sequence). The CDR3 runs 14 residues. V was pared by 5 bases and J by 1 base, with 14 bases between. The CDR3 spells CSASGSLDNYGYTF. The CDR3 coding sequence is TGCAGTGCTTCGGGATCCCTGGATAACTATGGCTACACCTTC.

There are many counts of this clonotype. V usage is TRBV9 and J usage is TRBJ1-3; no reliable D call. The CDR3 is 16 residues long. Trimming left V 0 bases short and J 0 bases short, with 10 bases between. The germline CDR1 and CDR2 sequences are SGDLS and YYNGEE. The CDR3 nucleotides read TGTGCCAGCAGCGTAGGGGCAGACTACTCTGGAAACACCATATATTTT. Its translation is CASSVGADYSGNTIYF.

This clonotype appeared a few times. The chain carries TRBV7-9 and TRBJ1-5; D might be TRBD1 (5 bases). The V gene's germline CDR1 is SEHNR and CDR2 FQNEAQ (reference sequence). This CDR3 is built from 17 residues. The V end lost 3 bases, the J end lost 5 bases, and 20 bases lay between the germline ends. CDR3: CASSFGAGTPGDQPQHF. The CDR3 DNA reads TGTGCCAGCAGCTTTGGGGCAGGAACCCCGGGCGATCAGCCCCAGCATTTT.